A single sample gave rise to the 4 T cell receptor beta chains below, sequenced in a study of blood T cell repertoires in COVID-19. Here immunoSEQ multiplex PCR was the method, and the copy in TCRdb shows in-frame clones only, minus some. The sample lists around 190,000 clones; 65% to 90% were seen once. Sequencing input: peripheral blood. The origin of the receptors is a human donor in a cohort sampled during active COVID-19.

The chain employs TRBV18 and TRBJ2-3; D is perhaps TRBD1 (5 bases). The CDR3 is 15 amino acids. V was pared by 5 bases and J by 2 bases, with 14 bases between. CDR1 is KGHSH, CDR2 LQKENI, per germline. Here the CDR3 DNA reads TGTGCCAGCTCAGGTCAGGAAGGGGTCACAGATACGCAGTATTTT. Translating gives CASSGQEGVTDTQYF.

This chain connects TRBV18 to TRBJ2-7; 7 nucleotides agree with TRBD1. The J segment lost 2 bases and the V segment lost 0 bases, leaving 1 base of the junction unmatched. The CDR3 is 14 residues long. CDR1 and CDR2 from the germline V gene are KGHSH and LQKENI. CDR3 coding DNA: TGTGCCAGCTCACCACCGACAGGGCCCTACGAGCAGTACTTC. Its protein is CASSPPTGPYEQYF.

This clone was recorded once. J is TRBJ1-5 and V is TRBV12-3 or TRBV12-4; tentatively, D is TRBD1 (5 bases). This CDR3 has 13 residues. Between the trimmed V and J ends, which lost 6 bases and 6 bases, there was a span of 12 bases. The DNA of the CDR3 is TGTGCCAGCAGATGGTCGGGGGGTCAGCCCCAGCATTTT. Its protein product is CASRWSGGQPQHF.

The chain carries TRBV20-1 and TRBJ2-7; unclear D gene. Germline loops: CDR1 DFQATT, CDR2 SNEGSKA (reference sequence). V was cut by 3 bases and J by 2 bases, with 14 bases left in between. This CDR3 is 14 amino acids long. In DNA, the CDR3 is TGCAGTGCTAGTTTTGAACTATCCACCTACGAGCAGTACTTC. This translates into CSASFELSTYEQYF.